Given below is one TCR beta chain in context. The antigen this receptor binds is unknown. No base-level quality is on record; no much larger clone is a single base apart. This entry comes from a study of T cell responses to AZD1222 COVID-19 vaccine (dated by TCRdb to the early 2020s). At the level of the whole study: TCR sequencing was performed for approximately 240 trial participants, of whom 200 to 220 were given two doses of AZD1222 and some 26 were given two doses of MenACWY control vaccine. Trial participants were enrolled by age into 18-55, 56-69 and 70-plus year subgroups, with around 140, 26 and 57 TCR-sequenced participants respectively.

What the authors observed across the whole study: The whole spike protein was spanned by vaccine-associated CD4 TCRs, and dominant responses were seen in regions 160-218 and 743-854. The 56-69-year group was small, and its depth increase did not reach significance, likely because of low power. No day 14 peak-response samples were available, so repertoires were characterized only after the peak T cell response. A significant rise in spike-specific TCR breadth and depth was observed after two AZD1222 doses relative to day 0 and relative to MenACWY recipients. Only five to seven AZD1222 recipients were SARS-CoV-2 seropositive at baseline, limiting conclusions about previously exposed vaccinees. Reportedly, close to half of the unique spike-specific TCRs recognized epitopes lying outside the regions that are mutated in the B.1.351 and B.1.1.7 variants. Participants were mostly white British, with more females than males. The authors suggested clonal diversity may have been underestimated.

The intended sense of this specimen's time point label: baseline before first vaccination. The treatment or condition label on this specimen signifies: meningococcal conjugate vaccine given as trial control. Vaccinee samples came from UK trials COV001 and COV002, including a single-blind randomized controlled phase 2/3 trial of AZD1222 (ChAdOx1 nCoV-19) in healthy adults. Trial participant PBMC samples were collected at day 0 and day 28 after the second dose for TCRbeta chain sequencing. Via the germline V gene, CDR1 is SGHTA and CDR2 FQGNSA. Trimming removed 1 base from V and 6 bases from J, leaving 7 bases between the germline ends. From the cysteine through the phenylalanine, the CDR3 covers 13 amino acids. Here the CDR3 DNA is all that survives: 39 bases in frame from base 1. The CDR3 regions of human TCRbeta chains were analyzed by immunosequencing. Per the source publication's procedure: Repertoire TCRs were matched against a reference library of SARS-CoV-2-specific TCRs generated with the MIRA antigen-specificity platform. Breadth was defined as the fraction of unique TCRs that were SARS-CoV-2-associated. Depth was defined as the fraction of total T cells that were SARS-CoV-2-associated. Each spike-specific TCR was assigned to its reactive spike region and to a CD4 or CD8 class using the MIRA data. Log10-transformed breadth and depth values were compared by one-way ANOVA with Sidak's multiple comparisons tests. TCRdb mirrors the immuneACCESS table, restricted to in-frame sequences. Some clones are absent from its copies; in checked studies, under half trace to an unresolved V gene, and the reason for the others is unknown. The DNA was the basis for D and trimming; V, J and clone size are from that table. A total of about 160,000 clones appear in this sample, about 90% of them only once. 4.4% of the sample lies in the top ten.

The sequencing here drew on peripheral blood, taken on day 0 of MenACWY control vaccination. The chain links TRBV7-2 with TRBJ1-3, with TRBD1 as a weak D call on 5 bases. The receptor was isolated from an adult in good health. CDR3 sequence: CASSLGGANTIYF. The nucleotide sequence reads as follows: TGTGCCAGCAGCTTAGGGGGCGCAAACACCATATATTTT. The full variable domain, with segments outside the CDR3 supplied by the reference TRBV7-2 and TRBJ1-3 proteins, appears as GAGVSQSPSNKVTEKGKDVELRCDPISGHTALYWYRQSLGQGLEFLIYFQGNSAPDKSGLPSDRFSAERTGGSVSTLTIQRTQQEDSAVYLCASSLGGANTIYFGEGSWLTVV.